This TCR beta chain stems from a study of human T cells and chemical hapten exposure. As for time point: pre-sensitization, week 0. The treatment denotes: therapeutic diphenylcyclopropenone sensitization with weekly scalp DPC. Unfractionated whole blood yielded the extracted total RNA. V dropped 2 bases and J dropped 5 bases, with 16 bases sitting between them. The length of the CDR3 is 15 residues. Germline CDR1 is MNHNY and CDR2 is SVGAGI (reference sequence). Using its own MiXCR run on the RACE reads, TCRdb lists one record per CDR3 protein. This table has under 100,000 distinct CDR3 sequences, 6.5% to 10% appearing once.

The TCR sequence derives from a man aged 40-49 years with alopecia areata. Some clones in this sample may be carry-over from other donors' samples. This chain uses TRBV6-6 with TRBJ2-7; no reliable D call. The source was whole blood, collected in connection with sensitization to the hapten diphenylcyclopropenone (DPC). As DNA, the CDR3 is TGTGCCAGCAGTTACGATGGGCTCAAGGGCGACGAGCAGTACGTC. This sequence encodes CASSYDGLKGDEQYV.